This T cell receptor (beta chain) was recorded in a study of a mutant IDH1 vaccine in newly diagnosed glioma. Looking at the study overall: Either 4-6 weeks after radiotherapy alone or alongside temozolomide, vaccination was begun. Before enrollment, patients got radiotherapy alone, temozolomide alone, or mostly the combination. Notes on the study in general: Of all patients, 93.3% showed vaccine-induced immune responses.

Time point denoted: week 11, during vaccination. Doses consisted of 300 ug of mutant IDH1 20-mer peptide each, paired with topical imiquimod. Donor tumors were new WHO grade 3 or 4 IDH1-mutant, ATRX-lost astrocytomas. This clone was seen a single time. Its antigen remains unknown. Sequenced by immunoSEQ multiplex PCR; TCRdb stores in-frame clones only, minus some. The table records around 60,000 clones, roughly 80% of them present only once. The germline gives CDR1 LNHDA, CDR2 SQIVND (reference sequence). Trimming pared 6 bases from V and 4 bases from J, leaving 12 bases between. This CDR3 has 14 amino acids.

The gene calls are TRBV19 and TRBJ1-4; the D gene is possibly TRBD1 (5 bases). The receptor comes from a woman between 50 and 59 years old with glioma. The specimen was PBMCs, collected from a glioma patient whose treatment included an IDH1 peptide vaccine. The CDR3 loop reads CASRLSGGNEKLFF. In nucleotides, the CDR3 is TGTGCCAGTAGATTGTCGGGGGGTAATGAAAAACTGTTTTTT.